Below, 15 T cell receptor beta chains from the same sample are listed, as sequenced in a study of blood T cells in healthy people across ages. A J-beta primer mix and a sample-barcoded 5' primer were used in a second PCR of roughly 7 to 12 cycles. TCRdb analysed the 5' RACE reads with MiXCR anew, one entry per CDR3 protein. The sample yields approximately 800,000 distinct CDR3 sequences, around a quarter seen once. This sample was shared with a second study, whose subject was T cells of mothers and their children.

Sequencing used blood. The origin of the receptors is a boy between 10 and 17 years old in good health.

The chain combines TRBV6-1 with TRBJ2-4; D is uncertain. The CDR3 has 13 residues. V lost 1 base and J lost 6, with 7 bases in between. Per germline, CDR1 MNHNS and CDR2 SASEGT. The CDR3 sequence is CASSEDGRNIQYF. As DNA, the CDR3 is TGTGCCAGCAGTGAAGATGGCAGAAACATTCAGTACTTC.

This clonotype has a handful of counts. The V and J genes are TRBV29-1 and TRBJ1-2; D gene uncertain. This CDR3 has 12 amino acids. Germline V gene data show CDR1 as SQVTM and CDR2 as ANQGSEA. The V end was cut by 1 base, the J end by 10 bases, with 13 bases between. The DNA of the CDR3 is TGCAGCGTTGAAGGGGCCGGGGAGGACTACACCTTC. Encoded protein: CSVEGAGEDYTF.

The chain employs TRBV7-8 and TRBJ2-7; TRBD2 might be the D (6 bases). There are 14 residues in the CDR3. Trimming pared 3 bases from V and 3 bases from J, leaving 12 bases between. Germline loops: CDR1 SGHVS, CDR2 FQNEAQ. The CDR3 region is CASSLRGQYYEQYF. As DNA, the CDR3 is TGTGCCAGCAGCTTGCGGGGCCAGTACTACGAGCAGTACTTC.

This clonotype was seen a few times. The chain recombines TRBV28 with TRBJ2-1; TRBD2 matches 13 bases. Unmatched junction bases numbered 12, after V lost 4 bases and J lost 9 bases. From germline, CDR1 is MDHEN and CDR2 SYDVKM. The CDR3 length is 17 residues. The CDR3 region has the DNA TGTGCCAGCAGTTCCCAGCCAGGGACTAGCGGGATGGGTGAGCAGTTCTTC. Its protein product is CASSSQPGTSGMGEQFF.

This sequence joins TRBV5-1 and TRBJ1-5; 10 positions agree with TRBD1. The CDR3 extends over 16 amino acids. CDR1 and CDR2 (germline): SGHRS, YFSETQ. The J segment lost 1 base and the V segment lost 4 bases, leaving 5 bases of the junction unmatched. CDR3 loop: CASSTGDRGSNQPQHF. The CDR3 nucleotides read TGCGCCAGCAGCACCGGGGACAGGGGAAGCAATCAGCCCCAGCATTTT.

The V and J genes are TRBV5-5 and TRBJ2-5, with D tentatively TRBD1 (6 bases). The V and J ends lost 4 bases and 11 bases respectively, with 24 bases between them. The CDR3 consists of 15 residues. The germline V gene encodes CDR1 SGHKS and CDR2 YYEKEE (reference sequence). For the CDR3, the DNA is TGTGCCAGCAGCGCCCGGACAGCAAACTACGAGGAGCAGTACTTC. Residues: CASSARTANYEEQYF.

This chain links TRBV20-1 with TRBJ2-2; D ambiguous. The CDR3 has 15 residues. The germline V gene has CDR1 DFQATT and CDR2 SNEGSKA (reference sequence). Trimming took 7 bases from V and 1 from J, leaving 16 bases between them. The CDR3 DNA follows: TGCAGTGGGGCAAGTGGATACGGGAACACCGGGGAGCTGTTTTTT. Its protein product is CSGASGYGNTGELFF.

The rearrangement links TRBV6-6 to TRBJ2-5; 14 nucleotides align to TRBD2. The J call may be incorrect, as the DNA end agrees better with TRBJ2-1. This CDR3 contains 16 residues. Per the germline V gene, CDR1 is MNHNY and CDR2 is SVGAGI (reference sequence). DNA of the CDR3: TGTGCCAGCAGCTCGACTAGCGGGGGGGCCGGAGATGAGCAGTTCTTC. Its protein product is CASSSTSGGAGDEQFF.

For this clonotype: Sequence at one end of the junction differs from germline and may be a read error. The V call is TRBV7-6, the J call TRBJ2-1, with TRBD2 matching over 14 bases. This CDR3 spans 15 amino acids. Germline-derived CDR1 and CDR2 are SGHVS and FNYEAQ. CDR3 residues: CANSRGLAGDGEQFF. DNA for the CDR3: TGTGCCAACAGCCGGGGACTAGCGGGGGACGGGGAGCAGTTCTTC.

This sequence joins TRBV6-2 or TRBV6-3 and TRBJ2-7; the D gene is possibly TRBD1 (5 bases). The CDR3 spans 14 residues. Germline lookup yields CDR1 MNHEY and CDR2 SVGEGT. V was trimmed by 4 bases and J by 0 bases, leaving 10 bases between them. The CDR3 nucleotides read TGTGCCAGCAGTTCACAGGAGACCTCCTACGAGCAGTACTTC. It is translated as CASSSQETSYEQYF.

This clonotype was picked up a small number of times. The junction and the germline gene differ at one end; a read error may be behind it. The chain recombines TRBV28 with TRBJ1-4; D gene ambiguous. The CDR3 spans 17 residues. Germline lookup yields CDR1 MDHEN and CDR2 SYDVKM. CDR3 residues: CTSSSPTSGGPGEKLFF. The DNA of the CDR3 is TGTACCAGCAGTTCACCCACCTCGGGAGGGCCTGGAGAAAAACTGTTTTTT.

Only a few counts were recorded for this clonotype. J is TRBJ1-2 and V is TRBV2; D perhaps matches TRBD1 (5 bases). CDR3 length equals 14 residues. The V gene lost 5 bases and the J gene lost 8 bases, with 18 bases spanning the gap. From germline, CDR1 is SNHLY and CDR2 FYNNEI. The CDR3, as DNA: TGTGCCAGCAGTACAATAGGGGCGGGGGAAGGCTACACCTTC. Residues: CASSTIGAGEGYTF. Based on the CDR3 plus reference TRBV2 and TRBJ1-2, the full variable domain is EPEVTQTPSHQVTQMGQEVILRCVPISNHLYFYWYRQILGQKVEFLVSFYNNEISEKSEIFDDQFSVERPDGSNFTLKIRSTKLEDSAMYFCASSTIGAGEGYTFGSGTRLTVV.

This clonotype was counted between two and nine times. The chain carries TRBV5-4 and TRBJ1-2; maybe TRBD1 (6 bases). Trimming cost V 4 bases and J 10 bases, with 20 bases left between them. The CDR3 is 14 residues long. Germline V lookup: CDR1 SGHNT, CDR2 YYREEE (reference sequence). The CDR3 sequence: CASSPWGAVPDYTF. In DNA, the CDR3 is TGTGCCAGCAGCCCCTGGGGGGCAGTCCCGGACTACACCTTC.

There are many counts of this clonotype. This rearrangement joins TRBV7-2 to TRBJ1-2, with 8 bases that match TRBD1. Germline V gene data show CDR1 as SGHTA and CDR2 as FQGNSA. Trimming at V came to 1 base and at J to 8 bases, leaving 9 bases not matched to a gene. The length of the CDR3 is 15 residues. The CDR3 loop is CASSLERQGAGGYTF. Here the CDR3 DNA reads TGTGCCAGCAGCTTAGAACGGCAGGGGGCAGGAGGCTACACCTTC.

This clonotype has more than one count but fewer than ten. The chain links TRBV20-1 to TRBJ2-7, with 9 positions matching TRBD2. After removal of 3 bases from V and 7 bases from J, the junction contained 13 bases not matched to a gene. CDR3 length equals 15 residues. CDR1 DFQATT and CDR2 SNEGSKA come from the germline V gene (reference sequence). Here the CDR3 DNA reads TGCAGTGCTAGTATATTTGGCGGGGGGGCTCGAGAGCAGTACTTC. As protein: CSASIFGGGAREQYF.